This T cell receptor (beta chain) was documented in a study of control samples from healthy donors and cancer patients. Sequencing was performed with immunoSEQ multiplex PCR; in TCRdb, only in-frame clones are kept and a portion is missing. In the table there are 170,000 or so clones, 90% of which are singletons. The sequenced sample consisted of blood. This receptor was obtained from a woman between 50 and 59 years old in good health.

The CDR3 spells CASSPLSGRMNGELFF. For the CDR3, the DNA is TGTGCCAGCAGCCCCCTTAGCGGGAGGATGAACGGGGAGCTGTTTTTT. This chain connects TRBV5-4 to TRBJ2-2; 10 positions match TRBD2. J gave up 7 bases and V 4 bases, and 10 bases lay outside the gene matches. The germline gives CDR1 SGHNT, CDR2 YYREEE (reference sequence). The CDR3 consists of 16 residues.